This T cell receptor (beta chain) was captured in a study of persistence of HIV-infected CD4 T cells. Study at large: CD4+ T cells responding to CMV or HIV-1 Gag were isolated. Up to about 180 mL blood was drawn at multiple time points; a couple of donors had single-time leukapheresis. The study, taken as a whole, reports: Degenerate expanded CDR3beta sequences were enriched among CMV- and Gag-responding cells.

Overlapping HIV-1 Gag 15-mer peptides at roughly 1 ug per peptide per mL were used. Sorted nonresponding memory CD4+ T cells were CD40L-negative, CD69-negative, CD45RO-high. Stimulated PBMCs had first been depleted of CD8+ T cells. About this clone: Its antigen is as yet unknown.

This was the immunoSEQ version 4 assay in survey mode. Clones were sequenced by immunoSEQ multiplex PCR, and TCRdb holds only the in-frame ones, with some missing. The sample has about 36,000 clones; 85% to 90% are singletons. V dropped 0 bases and J dropped 3; count of bases not matched to a gene: 1. Per germline, CDR1 SGHNT and CDR2 YYREEE (reference sequence). The CDR3 totals 14 residues. The specimen was cultured CD4+ T cells from PBMCs, collected from a patient who received antiretroviral therapy. This TCR was sampled from an adult with HIV. The donor label of this sample is uncertain. The rearrangement joins TRBV5-4 to TRBJ1-2; 8 bases line up with TRBD1. The CDR3 DNA follows: TGTGCCAGCAGCTTGGTGGGACAGGACTATGGCTACACCTTC. It specifies CASSLVGQDYGYTF.